The entry below gives a single T cell receptor (beta chain) sequence along with its context. The assay was run at deep level. The data were produced by immunoSEQ multiplex PCR, yet TCRdb's version contains in-frame clones alone and is incomplete. Of around 1.5 million clones in the sample, 98% are singletons; the top ten hold roughly 0.45%. The data are from a study of shared clonotypes between healthy human individuals. Turning to the study itself: Three plates were used per donor for CD4 naive, three for CD4 memory, two for CD8 naive and one for CD8 memory.

Healthy and HIV-negative, the adult donors had no recent acute infections or vaccinations. Every donor, a Caucasian adult, lived in Nashville, Tennessee. The source of this sequence is a man aged 25 to 40 in good health. The sequenced material came from naive CD4+ T cells sorted from blood. Subset given: CD45RA+ positively selected.

Here the CDR3 reads CASSVGLTSGRGGNYEQYF. The CDR3 DNA follows: TGTGCCAGCAGCGTGGGCTTGACTAGCGGGAGGGGGGGAAACTACGAGCAGTACTTC. The genes are TRBV9 and TRBJ2-7; TRBD2 aligns across 14 bases. V lost 2 bases to trimming and J lost 3 bases; unmatched junction nucleotides: 13. CDR3 length equals 19 residues. Germline V gene sequence: CDR1 SGDLS, CDR2 YYNGEE.